This TCR beta chain was captured by sequencing in a study of T cell responses to AZD1222 COVID-19 vaccine. A remark on this clone: The antigen remains undetermined.

The data were produced by immunoSEQ multiplex PCR, yet TCRdb's version contains in-frame clones alone and is incomplete. This repertoire shows 150,000 to 200,000 clones, 85% to 90% found once; its top ten account for 20% to 30%. V was clipped by 4 bases and J by 5 bases, with 10 bases between them. Germline V gives CDR1 SGHRS, CDR2 YFSETQ. The CDR3 contains 13 residues. Whole-study results and caveats: Seropositive AZD1222 recipients at baseline numbered only five or six. Distributed over spike, vaccine-associated CD4 TCRs predominated at 160-218 and 743-854. Clonal diversity was possibly underestimated, and the donors were mostly white British, with more females.

This sequence originates from an adult who received the AZD1222 COVID-19 vaccine. V is TRBV5-1 and J is TRBJ1-3, with a tentative D call TRBD1 (5 bases). Sequenced here: peripheral blood, sampled 28 days after the second AZD1222 dose. CDR3 sequence: CASSQGDRNTIYF. Here the CDR3 DNA reads TGCGCCAGCAGCCAGGGAGATCGAAACACCATATATTTT.